Sequencing of this T cell receptor (beta chain) was carried out in a study of blood T cells in healthy people across ages. About the study: Using template switching, researchers captured about one barcoded beta molecule for each two T cells. Broader study findings: Among long-lived donors, naive CD4+ cells were more numerous and diversity higher than in aged donors. Leaving the PBMCs unsorted stopped any conclusive comparison of naive versus antigen-experienced cells.

Sample-barcoded 5' priming and a J-beta primer mix drove a second PCR of roughly 6 to 12 cycles. MiXCR, applied by TCRdb to the 5' RACE reads, yields one record per CDR3 protein. The data show hundreds of thousands of distinct CDR3 sequences, with 45% to 50% seen just once and under 15% held by the top ten. From germline, CDR1 is SNHLY and CDR2 FYNNEI. V lost 4 bases and J 9 bases, leaving 7 bases between the germline ends. The CDR3 is 11 residues long. On this clonotype: Its antigen is currently unknown.

The origin of this receptor is a man in his thirties or forties in good health. J is TRBJ2-1 and V is TRBV2, with D unresolved. Sequenced input: blood. Written as DNA, the CDR3 is TGTGCCAGCAGTGTAGATAGTGAGCAGTTCTTC. Its translation is CASSVDSEQFF.